This TCR beta chain is drawn from a study of T-cell reconstitution after alpha-beta-depleted transplantation in children. Notes on the study in general: Surviving recipient T cells and thymic progenitors underlay high day-60 TCRbeta diversity in some patients. It was newly produced T cells that mostly accounted for T-cell counts and diversity one year after transplant.

The authors prepared the TCRbeta library with unique molecular identifiers. TCRdb itself ran the PCR reads through MiXCR, one entry per CDR3 protein. The table includes 200,000 to 250,000 distinct CDR3 sequences, about a tenth detected once. This clonotype was counted at least ten times. Its antigen is undetermined. This CDR3 spans 11 amino acids. Germline CDR1 reads SQVTM; CDR2 reads ANQGSEA. V lost 4 bases to trimming and J lost 3 bases, with 7 bases between them. This chain uses TRBV29-1 with TRBJ2-7, with D unresolved. The sample in question was PBMCs, obtained before TCRalphabeta/CD19-depleted stem cell transplant. The sequence was obtained from a child under two years old with acute myeloid leukemia, due to receive a stem cell transplant. In DNA form, the CDR3 reads TGCAGCGTTGGGAATCACTACGAGCAGTACTTC. This codes for CSVGNHYEQYF.